A single sample is the source of the 20 T cell receptor beta chains below, sequenced in a study of T-cell reconstitution after alpha-beta-depleted transplantation in children. This sample's TCRbeta library carried unique molecular identifier barcodes. TCRdb used MiXCR to reprocess the PCR reads, holding one entry per CDR3 protein. The sample has hundreds of thousands of distinct CDR3 sequences, roughly 17% seen once. The material was PBMCs, mostly from graft donor cells, obtained 360 days after TCRalphabeta/CD19-depleted stem cell transplant. These receptors all stem from a boy less than two years old who had a stem cell transplant for Wiskott-Aldrich syndrome, so the T cells may come from the graft donor.

The chain links TRBV12-3 or TRBV12-4 to TRBJ2-2; tentative D call: TRBD1 (5 bases). Trimming removed 3 bases at V and 5 bases at J, with 16 bases between. The CDR3 runs to 16 residues. The CDR3 region is CASSLDQGALTGELFF. Written as DNA, the CDR3 is TGTGCCAGCAGTTTGGATCAGGGTGCTCTTACCGGGGAGCTGTTTTTT.

This clonotype was counted only a few times. This sequence joins TRBV12-3 or TRBV12-4 and TRBJ2-3, with D hard to call. The CDR3 is 13 residues long. V lost 2 bases and J lost 3, with 6 bases in between. The CDR3 DNA follows: TGTGCCAGCAGTTTAACTAAGACAGATACGCAGTATTTT. Its translation: CASSLTKTDTQYF.

The rearrangement uses TRBV7-7 and TRBJ2-4; D is possibly TRBD2 (6 bases). V lost 3 bases and J 8 bases, leaving 11 bases between the germline ends. Germline-derived CDR1 and CDR2 are SSHAT and FNYEAQ (reference sequence). The CDR3 spans 13 residues. The CDR3 DNA sequence: TGTGCCAGCAGCTTTAACCCGGGAGACATTCAGTACTTC. Translation: CASSFNPGDIQYF.

This clonotype turned up a few times. This chain connects TRBV2 to TRBJ2-3, with 10 nucleotides matching TRBD1. The CDR3 spans 14 residues. The germline V gene has CDR1 SNHLY and CDR2 FYNNEI. V lost 5 bases, J lost 4 bases, and 3 bases stayed unmatched. The DNA of the CDR3 is TGTGCCAGCAGTACGGACAGGGGGTCAGATACGCAGTATTTT. This codes for CASSTDRGSDTQYF. The full variable domain, in which reference TRBV2 and TRBJ2-3 provide the parts outside the CDR3, is EPEVTQTPSHQVTQMGQEVILRCVPISNHLYFYWYRQILGQKVEFLVSFYNNEISEKSEIFDDQFSVERPDGSNFTLKIRSTKLEDSAMYFCASSTDRGSDTQYFGPGTRLTVL.

The J gene is TRBJ2-5, the V gene TRBV29-1, with D perhaps matching TRBD1 (6 bases). The CDR3 runs 12 residues. CDR1 and CDR2 from the germline V gene are SQVTM and ANQGSEA. The ends were cut back, 7 bases at V and 5 bases at J, with 14 bases in the middle. The CDR3 loop is CSAAGDWETQYF. The CDR3 DNA reads TGCAGCGCTGCAGGGGATTGGGAGACCCAGTACTTC.

This clonotype showed up just a few times. The DNA of the CDR3 is TGTGCCACGCCCGGGACCTTGAGCTCCTACGAGCAGTACTTC. Its translation is CATPGTLSSYEQYF. The chain recombines TRBV12-3 or TRBV12-4 with TRBJ2-7; possibly TRBD1 or TRBD2 for D (5 bases each). This CDR3 contains 14 residues. The V end was cut by 10 bases, the J end by 0 bases, with 16 bases between.

The table lists this clonotype with many counts. The gene calls are TRBV24-1 and TRBJ1-2; D possibly corresponds to TRBD1 (6 bases). Trimming stripped 4 bases from V and 2 bases from J, with 10 bases between. From germline, CDR1 is KGHDR and CDR2 SFDVKD. The CDR3 has 14 amino acids. The CDR3 DNA reads TGTGCCACCAGTGAGGCCGGACAGAACTATGGCTACACCTTC. It specifies CATSEAGQNYGYTF.

In this sample, this clonotype turned up a few times. The chain uses TRBV5-5 and TRBJ2-2; D ambiguous. This CDR3 spans 15 amino acids. Trimming took off 7 bases at V and 1 base at J, with 14 bases between the two ends. From germline, CDR1 is SGHKS and CDR2 YYEKEE (reference sequence). The CDR3 coding sequence is TGTGCCAGCTTTAGTAGGCTTTTGAACACCGGGGAGCTGTTTTTT. It yields the protein CASFSRLLNTGELFF.

This clonotype has more than one count but fewer than ten. The chain combines TRBV5-1 with TRBJ2-5, with 11 bases identical to TRBD2. Trimming took 2 bases from V and 4 from J; bases not matched to a gene: 7. This CDR3 has 16 amino acids. Germline values: CDR1 SGHRS, CDR2 YFSETQ. DNA for the CDR3: TGCGCCAGCAGCTTTCTAGCGGGAGGAATGGGAGAGACCCAGTACTTC. This gives the protein CASSFLAGGMGETQYF.

This clonotype was seen only a few times. The chain uses TRBV6-5 and TRBJ1-4, with D unresolved. The CDR3 is 15 amino acids. V lost 2 bases and J 0 bases, leaving 7 bases between the germline ends. Germline lookup yields CDR1 MNHEY and CDR2 SVGAGI. The CDR3 spells CASSYPVATNEKLFF. The CDR3, as DNA: TGTGCCAGCAGTTACCCAGTGGCAACTAATGAAAAACTGTTTTTT.

The chain is built from TRBV24-1 and TRBJ2-1, with 8 bases that match TRBD2. The V gene's germline CDR1 is KGHDR and CDR2 SFDVKD. This CDR3 spans 16 amino acids. The trim removed 4 bases at V and 3 bases at J, leaving 7 bases unmatched. CDR3 sequence reads: CATSDPLADNYNEQFF. The CDR3 DNA follows: TGTGCCACCAGTGACCCACTAGCGGATAACTACAATGAGCAGTTCTTC.

The chain uses TRBV6-5 and TRBJ2-3; D gene unclear. This CDR3 is built from 13 residues. Per germline, CDR1 MNHEY and CDR2 SVGAGI. The V gene lost 6 bases and the J gene lost 3 bases, with 10 bases spanning the gap. CDR3 loop: CASSYLKTDTQYF. CDR3 bases: TGTGCCAGCAGCTACCTTAAGACAGATACGCAGTATTTT.

This clonotype appeared a few times. CDR3 protein: CAISVEGASGNTIYF. In DNA, the CDR3 is TGTGCCATCAGTGTCGAGGGAGCCTCTGGAAACACCATATATTTT. V usage is TRBV10-3 and J usage is TRBJ1-3; D is unresolved. From germline, CDR1 is ENHRY and CDR2 SYGVKD. The V gene lost 4 bases and the J gene lost 0 bases, with 10 bases spanning the gap. The CDR3 consists of 15 residues.

This chain uses TRBV6-5 with TRBJ1-6, with a possible D match to TRBD1 (5 bases). V was cut by 4 bases and J by 9 bases, with 10 bases left in between. Per germline, CDR1 MNHEY and CDR2 SVGAGI. This CDR3 is 13 amino acids long. The DNA of the CDR3 is TGTGCCAGCAGTTTAGGGACTGGTTCACCCCTCCACTTT. Protein sequence: CASSLGTGSPLHF.

The chain links TRBV7-2 to TRBJ2-3; a possible D gene is TRBD1 (6 bases). Germline V gene data show CDR1 as SGHTA and CDR2 as FQGNSA. The CDR3 runs to 16 residues. The germline V and J ends were trimmed by 1 base and 0 bases, with 11 bases remaining between them. Here the CDR3 DNA reads TGTGCCAGCAGCTTAGTCGGGACATCTAGCACAGATACGCAGTATTTT. It is translated as CASSLVGTSSTDTQYF.

This clonotype was seen more than once but under ten times. The V gene is TRBV7-8, the J gene TRBJ2-1; D may match TRBD1 or TRBD2 (5 bases each). Trimming pared 1 base from V and 11 bases from J, leaving 9 bases between. Germline V gene sequence: CDR1 SGHVS, CDR2 FQNEAQ. The CDR3 consists of 12 residues. The CDR3 region has the DNA TGTGCCAGCAGCTTAGGCTGGGGACAGCAGTTCTTC. It translates to CASSLGWGQQFF.

This chain uses TRBV3-1 with TRBJ1-2; weak D call: TRBD1 (5 bases). The germline CDR1 and CDR2 sequences are LGHDT and YNNKEL (reference sequence). V lost 3 bases and J 8 bases, leaving 7 bases between the germline ends. CDR3 length equals 11 residues. Here the CDR3 reads CASSQGRGYTF. For the CDR3, the DNA is TGTGCCAGCAGCCAGGGACGGGGCTACACCTTC.

This clonotype was seen only a few times. V gene TRBV21-1 combines with J gene TRBJ2-7; the table's D gene call, TRBD2, was not cross checked with the DNA. TRBV21-1 is listed as a pseudogene. The CDR3 consists of 20 residues. The CDR3: CASSRWPGLASRGSSYEQYF. The CDR3 nucleotides are TGTGCCAGCAGCAGATGGCCGGGACTAGCGTCAAGGGGATCCTCCTACGAGCAGTACTTC.

This clonotype was seen a few times. The CDR3 DNA sequence: TGTGCCAGCAGTTTGTTACGGACTGCGGATGAGCAGTTCTTC. Its translation is CASSLLRTADEQFF. The chain links TRBV12-3 or TRBV12-4 to TRBJ2-1; maybe TRBD2 (5 bases). The ends were cut back, 3 bases at V and 8 bases at J, with 14 bases in the middle. The CDR3 covers 14 residues.

This clonotype appeared many times. V and J are TRBV6-4 and TRBJ2-1; tentatively, D is TRBD2 (5 bases). This CDR3 contains 18 residues. Germline values: CDR1 MRHNA, CDR2 SNTAGT. V shed 5 bases and J shed 7 bases, with 27 bases lying between them. Written as DNA, the CDR3 is TGTGCCAGCAGTCACCAAGTCGCCAGCGGCCTAAAGGGTAATGAGCAGTTCTTC. It is translated as CASSHQVASGLKGNEQFF.